This TCR beta chain was found in a study of vaccination and CD4 T cells after COVID-19. Germline CDR1 is MDHEN and CDR2 is SYDVKM. J lost 4 bases, V lost 10 bases, and 8 bases had no gene match. This CDR3 is built from 13 residues. Oncomine TCR Beta short-read sequencing was applied to DNA from cultured CD4+ T cells. In TCRdb, the PCR reads were re-called with MiXCR into one record per CDR3 protein. The repertoire has some 8,000 distinct CDR3 sequences, about 21% of them found once; the top ten carry over 20%. Treatment described: roughly ten-day PBMC culture with coronavirus spike peptide pools or control peptides (ViraFEST assay). The table lists this clonotype with a few counts. Its specificity is unknown.

The sample in question was CD4+ T cells from blood, cultured in vitro, obtained after SARS-CoV-2 vaccination. The genes are TRBV28 and TRBJ1-2; TRBD1 matches at 8 bases. This clonotype was obtained from a human donor who had recovered from COVID-19. The CDR3 reads CATEITGGYGYTF. The CDR3 nucleotides are TGTGCCACCGAGATCACAGGGGGCTATGGCTACACCTTC.